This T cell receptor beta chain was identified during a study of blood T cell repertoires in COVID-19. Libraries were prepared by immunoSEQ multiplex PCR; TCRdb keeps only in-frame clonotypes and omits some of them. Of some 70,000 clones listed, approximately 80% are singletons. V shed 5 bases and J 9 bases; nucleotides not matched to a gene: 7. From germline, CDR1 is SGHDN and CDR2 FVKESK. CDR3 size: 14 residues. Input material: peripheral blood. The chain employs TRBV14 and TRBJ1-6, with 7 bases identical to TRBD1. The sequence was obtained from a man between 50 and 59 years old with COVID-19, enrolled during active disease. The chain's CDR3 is CASSAGRGSSPLHF. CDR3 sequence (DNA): TGTGCCAGCAGCGCCGGCAGGGGGAGTTCACCCCTCCACTTT. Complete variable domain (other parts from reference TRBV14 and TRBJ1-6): EAGVTQFPSHSVIEKGQTVTLRCDPISGHDNLYWYRRVMGKEIKFLLHFVKESKQDESGMPNNRFLAERTGGTYSTLKVQPAELEDSGVYFCASSAGRGSSPLHFGNGTRLTVT.